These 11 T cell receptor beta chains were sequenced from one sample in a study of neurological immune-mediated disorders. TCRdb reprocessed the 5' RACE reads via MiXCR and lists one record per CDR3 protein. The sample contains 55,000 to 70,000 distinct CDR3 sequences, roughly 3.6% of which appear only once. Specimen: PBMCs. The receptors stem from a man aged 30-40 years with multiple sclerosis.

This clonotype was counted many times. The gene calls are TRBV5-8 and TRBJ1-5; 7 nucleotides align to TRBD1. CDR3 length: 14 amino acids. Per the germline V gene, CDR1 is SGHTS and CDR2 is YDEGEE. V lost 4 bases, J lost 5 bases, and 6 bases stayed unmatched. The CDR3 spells CASSNRGMYQPQHF. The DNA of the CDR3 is TGTGCCAGCAGCAACAGGGGAATGTATCAGCCCCAGCATTTT.

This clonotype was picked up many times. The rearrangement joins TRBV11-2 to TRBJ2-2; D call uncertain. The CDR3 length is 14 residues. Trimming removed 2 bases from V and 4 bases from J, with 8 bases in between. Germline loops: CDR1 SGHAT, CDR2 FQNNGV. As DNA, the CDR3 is TGTGCCAGCAGCTTATACAGATCCACCGGGGAGCTGTTTTTT. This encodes CASSLYRSTGELFF.

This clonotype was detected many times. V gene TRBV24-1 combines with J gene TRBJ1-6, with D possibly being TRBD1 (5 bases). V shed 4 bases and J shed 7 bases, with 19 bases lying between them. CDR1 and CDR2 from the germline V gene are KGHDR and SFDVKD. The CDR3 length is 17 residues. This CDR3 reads CATSDPWSGTANSPLHF. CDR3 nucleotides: TGTGCCACCAGTGACCCTTGGTCCGGGACGGCCAATTCACCCCTCCACTTT.

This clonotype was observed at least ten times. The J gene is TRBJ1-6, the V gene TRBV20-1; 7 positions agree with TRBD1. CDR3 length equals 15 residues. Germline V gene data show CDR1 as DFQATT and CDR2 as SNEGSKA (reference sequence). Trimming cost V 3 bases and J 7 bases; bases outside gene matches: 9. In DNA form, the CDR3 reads TGCAGTGCTAGGGGATCGGGACAGATCAATTCACCCCTCCACTTT. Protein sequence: CSARGSGQINSPLHF.

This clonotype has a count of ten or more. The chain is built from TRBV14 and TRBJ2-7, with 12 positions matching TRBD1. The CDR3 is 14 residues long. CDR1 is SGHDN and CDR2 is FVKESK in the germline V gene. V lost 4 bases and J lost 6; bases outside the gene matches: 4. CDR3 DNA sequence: TGTGCCAGCAGCCCCCGGGACAGGGGGCCCGAGCAGTACTTC. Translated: CASSPRDRGPEQYF.

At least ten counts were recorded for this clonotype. CDR3 protein: CASSRDWNTEAFF. The DNA of the CDR3 is TGTGCCAGCAGCCGGGACTGGAACACTGAAGCTTTCTTT. The J gene is TRBJ1-1, the V gene TRBV11-2, with D maybe TRBD1 (5 bases). V lost 5 bases and J lost 1, with 8 bases in between. This CDR3 region has 13 residues. Germline V gives CDR1 SGHAT, CDR2 FQNNGV.

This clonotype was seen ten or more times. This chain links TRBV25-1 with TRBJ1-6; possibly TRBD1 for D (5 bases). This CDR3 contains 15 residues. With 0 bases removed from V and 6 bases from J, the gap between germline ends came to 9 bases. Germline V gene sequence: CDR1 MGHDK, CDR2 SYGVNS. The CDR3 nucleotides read TGTGCCAGCAGTGAATATCAGGGAGCTAATTCACCCCTCCACTTT. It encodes CASSEYQGANSPLHF.

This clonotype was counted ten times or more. CDR3 in DNA: TGTGCCAGCAGCTCGTTTCCAGGGGGACGGGACGAGCAGTACTTC. As protein: CASSSFPGGRDEQYF. V gene TRBV9 combines with J gene TRBJ2-7, with 7 bases identical to TRBD1. The V and J ends lost 4 bases and 5 bases, in that order; junction bases with no gene match: 12. This CDR3 contains 15 residues. Germline V gene lookup returns CDR1 SGDLS and CDR2 YYNGEE.

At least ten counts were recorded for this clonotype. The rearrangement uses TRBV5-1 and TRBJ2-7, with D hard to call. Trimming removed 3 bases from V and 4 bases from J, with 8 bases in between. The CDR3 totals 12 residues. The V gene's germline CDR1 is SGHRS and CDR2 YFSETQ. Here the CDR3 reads CASSSDSYEQYF. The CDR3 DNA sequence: TGCGCCAGCAGCTCCGACTCATACGAGCAGTACTTC. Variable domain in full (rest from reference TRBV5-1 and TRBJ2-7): KAGVTQTPRYLIKTRGQQVTLSCSPISGHRSVSWYQQTPGQGLQFLFEYFSETQRNKGNFPGRFSGRQFSNSRSEMNVSTLELGDSALYLCASSSDSYEQYFGPGTRLTVT.

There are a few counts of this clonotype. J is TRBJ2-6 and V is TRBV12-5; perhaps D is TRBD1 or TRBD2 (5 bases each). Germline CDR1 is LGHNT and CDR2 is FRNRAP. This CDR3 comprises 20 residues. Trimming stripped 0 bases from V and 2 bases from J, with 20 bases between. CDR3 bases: TGTGCTAGTGGTTTGGTACAGAGAGGGGTTGAGGTCCCTGGGGCCAACGTCCTGACTTTC. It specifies CASGLVQRGVEVPGANVLTF.

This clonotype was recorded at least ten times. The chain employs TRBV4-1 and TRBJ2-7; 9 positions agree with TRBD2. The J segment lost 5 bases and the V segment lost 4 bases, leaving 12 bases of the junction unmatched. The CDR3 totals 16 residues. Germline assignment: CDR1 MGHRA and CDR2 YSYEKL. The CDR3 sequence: CASSRDTGTSSDEQYF. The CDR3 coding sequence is TGCGCCAGCAGCCGGGACACCGGGACTAGCAGCGACGAGCAGTACTTC.